A single TCR beta chain is shown here with its context. Its specificity is unknown. Since all of the isolated RNA was reverse transcribed, expressed TCRB transcripts were what got sequenced. Sequenced by immunoSEQ multiplex PCR; TCRdb stores in-frame clones only, minus some. The table lists more than 95,000 clones, about 18% of them singletons. The data are from a study of beta chain features in type 1 diabetes. Notes on the study in general: Type 1 diabetes patients showed a moderate but significant shortening of TCRB CDR3s in all four CD4+ subsets. The naive, central memory and Treg TCRB repertoires showed an apparent similarity that was greater among patients than among healthy donors.

V was trimmed by 2 bases and J by 5 bases, leaving 17 bases between them. The CDR3 totals 15 residues. The germline gives CDR1 GTSNPN, CDR2 SVGIG (reference sequence). The sequence derives from a man between 18 and 29 years old with type 1 diabetes. The chain recombines TRBV30 with TRBJ2-3, with D perhaps TRBD2 (5 bases). Sequences were obtained from central memory CD4+ T cells from blood. As DNA, the CDR3 is TGTGCCTGGAGTAGCTCCATGGGAGCGGTAGATACGCAGTATTTT. This sequence encodes CAWSSSMGAVDTQYF.